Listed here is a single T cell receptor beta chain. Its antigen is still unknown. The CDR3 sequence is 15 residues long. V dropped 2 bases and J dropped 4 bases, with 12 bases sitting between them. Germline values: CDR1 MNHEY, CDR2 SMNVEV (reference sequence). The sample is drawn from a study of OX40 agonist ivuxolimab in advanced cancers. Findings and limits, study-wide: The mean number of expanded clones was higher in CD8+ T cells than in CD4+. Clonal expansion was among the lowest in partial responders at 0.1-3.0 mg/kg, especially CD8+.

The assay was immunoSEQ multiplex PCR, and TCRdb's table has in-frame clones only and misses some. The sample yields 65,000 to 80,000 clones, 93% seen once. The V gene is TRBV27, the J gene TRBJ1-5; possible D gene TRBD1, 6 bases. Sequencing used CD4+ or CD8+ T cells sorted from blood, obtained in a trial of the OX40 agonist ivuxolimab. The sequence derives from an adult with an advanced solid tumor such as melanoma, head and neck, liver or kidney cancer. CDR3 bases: TGTGCCAGCAGTTTAGGGGGGCACCCAAATCAGCCCCAGCATTTT. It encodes CASSLGGHPNQPQHF.